This TCR beta chain was sequenced in a study of beta chain features in type 1 diabetes. Study conclusions and caveats: A PCR bias possibly favoring shorter templates would apply equally to patients and controls. The study found fewer insertions and more deletions at VDJ junctions in type 1 diabetes patients. Cells that show high TCR expression could be over-represented by cDNA sequencing. Shortening that was moderate but significant affected the TCRB CDR3s of Type 1 diabetes patients in all four CD4+ subsets.

This clone was counted only a few times. Its antigen is unidentified. The identical CDR3 is also encoded by other nucleotide sequences in the sample. Sorting gave populations that all exceeded 98% purity. Investigators reverse transcribed all isolated RNA, so they sequenced expressed TCRB transcripts. The method was immunoSEQ multiplex PCR; TCRdb's version includes in-frame clones alone and lacks a portion of them. The data show roughly 160,000 clones, about 8.3% seen once. Germline assignment: CDR1 SGHTA and CDR2 FQGTGA. The junction had 2 bases not matched to a gene; V was cut back by 5 bases and J by 0 bases. The CDR3 sequence is 15 residues long.

The receptor was isolated from a woman under 30 with type 1 diabetes. V usage is TRBV7-3 and J usage is TRBJ2-1; TRBD2 aligns across 9 bases. The specimen was central memory CD4+ T cells from blood. The CDR3 loop is CASSLSGSSYNEQFF. CDR3 coding DNA: TGTGCCAGCAGCCTTAGCGGGAGCTCCTACAATGAGCAGTTCTTC.